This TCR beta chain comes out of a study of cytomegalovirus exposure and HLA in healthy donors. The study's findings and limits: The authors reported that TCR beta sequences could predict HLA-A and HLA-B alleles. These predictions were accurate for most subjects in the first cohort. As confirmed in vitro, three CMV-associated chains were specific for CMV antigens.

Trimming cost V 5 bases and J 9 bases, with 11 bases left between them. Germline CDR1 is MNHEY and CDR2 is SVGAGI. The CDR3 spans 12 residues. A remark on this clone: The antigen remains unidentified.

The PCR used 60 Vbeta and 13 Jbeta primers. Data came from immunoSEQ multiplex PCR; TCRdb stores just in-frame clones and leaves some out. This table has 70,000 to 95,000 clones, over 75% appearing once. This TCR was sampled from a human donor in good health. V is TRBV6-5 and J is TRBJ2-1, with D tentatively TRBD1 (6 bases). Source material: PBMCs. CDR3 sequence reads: CASSTQGGEQFF. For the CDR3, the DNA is TGTGCCAGCAGTACACAGGGTGGTGAGCAGTTCTTC.